This TCR beta chain stems from a study of T cell repertoires in cytomegalovirus infection. J lost 2 bases, V lost 6 bases, and 4 bases had no gene match. This CDR3 spans 14 amino acids. Germline V gives CDR1 SGHTA, CDR2 FQGNSA. This clonotype was observed a handful of times. A much larger clone differs from this one at a single base, so this may be a read error. One entry per CDR3 protein results from TCRdb running MiXCR on the reads. The table includes a few hundred thousand distinct CDR3 sequences, about a sixth detected once. This receptor was identified in a human donor in good health (CMV status not recorded). Some clones in this sample may be carry-over from other donors' samples. Sequenced: PBMCs. The chain combines TRBV7-2 with TRBJ1-1, with 9 bases identical to TRBD1. The CDR3 loop reads CASRSGQGNTEAFF. CDR3 in DNA: TGTGCCAGCAGGTCGGGACAGGGAAACACTGAAGCTTTCTTT.